This entry lists 2 T cell receptor beta chains sequenced from one sample in a study of blood T cell repertoires in COVID-19. Only in-frame clones appear in the TCRdb table, and some are missing; sequencing was by immunoSEQ multiplex PCR. The profile shows about 170,000 clones, 82% of them singletons. The material sequenced was peripheral blood. The source is a woman aged 80 or over with acute or convalescent COVID-19.

This chain's CDR3 is CASSVSGTTDTQYF. CDR3 sequence (DNA): TGTGCCAGCAGTGTTAGCGGGACCACAGATACGCAGTATTTT. The chain links TRBV2 to TRBJ2-3; 8 nucleotides agree with TRBD2. J was trimmed by 2 bases and V by 4 bases; bases with no gene match: 2. Germline-derived CDR1 and CDR2 are SNHLY and FYNNEI. This CDR3 region has 14 residues.

The genes are TRBV24-1 and TRBJ2-1, with 10 bases fitting TRBD1. This CDR3 comprises 15 residues. From germline, CDR1 is KGHDR and CDR2 SFDVKD. Trimming cost V 4 bases and J 10 bases; bases outside gene matches: 9. The CDR3 protein is CATSDPGQGTLEQFF. The CDR3 coding sequence is TGTGCCACCAGTGACCCGGGACAGGGGACCCTAGAGCAGTTCTTC.